This T cell receptor (beta chain) originates from a study of response to subunit inactivated influenza vaccine. Study-level points and caveats: The authors proposed limited new T cell recruitment per seasonal influenza vaccination.

This clonotype was found a few times. The antigen remains undetermined. This CDR3 contains 14 residues. The V gene's germline CDR1 is SGHRS and CDR2 YFSETQ. The V end was cut by 0 bases, the J end by 1 base, with 7 bases between. Using its own MiXCR run on the RT-PCR reads, TCRdb lists one record per CDR3 protein. The data contain hundreds of thousands of distinct CDR3 sequences, approximately 14% of them seen just once; the ten biggest clones take up roughly 10%. This TCR came from a man between 50 and 59 years old who received an inactivated influenza vaccine. Source: PBMCs from blood, taken roughly 13 days after vaccination. The rearrangement links TRBV5-1 to TRBJ2-5, with D possibly matching TRBD1 (5 bases). The CDR3 protein is CASSLGQTQETQYF. For the CDR3, the DNA is TGCGCCAGCAGCTTGGGACAGACCCAAGAGACCCAGTACTTC.